Sequencing of this TCR beta chain was carried out in a study of naive and memory T cell subsets (dated by TCRdb to about 2017). With regard to the full study: Sorted naive and memory T cell subsets from peripheral blood were analyzed in the study using a UMI-based, open-source pipeline for TCR alpha and beta sequencing. Complete agreement was observed between the functional CMV T cell responses and the IgG serology results. RNA was DNase-treated and reverse transcribed with TCR constant-region primers, mostly using SuperScript III. Broad study findings and their caveats: The repertoire findings for the naive and memory subsets could not be validated, as no ground truth was available. RNA-based TCR counts may be affected by expression changes linked to T cell activation and differentiation. A few larger clonotypes were found in naive repertoires, especially CD8, and these larger clonotypes were possibly memory cells re-expressing CD45RA. The abundance of TCRs followed a power law with an exponent that differed between naive and memory subsets yet stayed consistent across the three individuals. Single alpha or beta chain sequences, rather than paired alpha/beta receptors, were used to define clonotypes. After error correction, only a single occurrence was seen for over 85% of naive TCR sequences, so much steeper abundance distributions were produced than in memory subsets. In both CD4 and CD8 cells, a rise in Gini index and a fall in Shannon and inverse Simpson diversity were observed from naive through CM, EM and EMRA.

Concerning this clonotype: The antigen it recognizes is unknown. Qualities for individual bases were not recorded, and no much larger clone is one base off.

From the second PCR step onward, the TCR alpha chain libraries and the TCR beta chain libraries were amplified separately. Donor CMV status was determined by IFNgamma production from CD4+ T cells after overnight stimulation of fresh PBMCs with CMV viral lysate. Miltenyi beads were used first to positively select CD4 T cells, and CD8 T cells were then positively selected from the CD4-negative fraction. Cells stained for CD3, CD4, CD8, CD45RA, CD27 and a live/dead dye were sorted on a BD Aria II into four subsets by CD45RA and CD27. A few healthy volunteers provided blood, and each donor's sample was split into CD4 and CD8 T cells and then further divided into four differentiation subsets. Approximately 120 ml of peripheral blood was taken from each donor, and PBMC were separated by density-gradient centrifugation on Ficoll-Paque PLUS. After sorting, cells were lysed in RLT buffer, RNA was extracted using a Qiagen RNeasy kit, and the extracted RNA was stored at -80 degrees C.

At the junction V is shortened by 6 bases and J by 10 bases; bases outside the gene matches: 13. The CDR1 and CDR2 encoded by the germline V gene are SNHLY and FYNNEI. The CDR3 runs 15 amino acids, cysteine and phenylalanine included. Left in the record is the CDR3 DNA by itself, 45 bases read in frame from the first base. Library method: UMI-ligation and nested PCR. To cover both TRBC1 and TRBC2, the beta constant-region primer consisted of an equimolar mix of two oligonucleotides. Four rounds of PCR, combining the SP2 primer with nested alpha and beta constant-region primers, were used to amplify the ligated cDNA. A single-stranded oligonucleotide bearing the SP2 primer plus a 12-nucleotide UMI was ligated onto the 3' end of the cDNA by T4 RNA ligase 1. The ligation reaction was kept at 16 degrees C for about 19-25 hours. PCR2 was typically run as a SYBR Green qPCR and stopped at a predetermined threshold to prevent over-amplification. Agencourt AMPure XP magnetic beads were used for all purifications after the first. Libraries were quantified by Qubit and checked on a TapeStation, where a main peak was expected near 650 bp. The pooled libraries were sequenced on an Illumina MiSeq using v2 2x251 paired-end kits, which usually yielded roughly 0.85-2.3 million reads per sample. Each sample was pooled at 3 to 4.5 nM, and roughly 5-7.5% PhiX was included to help cluster recognition. From the authors' description of their analysis: Using tag matching that tolerated one base-pair mismatch, Decombinator assigned V and J genes to FASTQ reads that had been processed by Demultiplexor. Collapsinator relied on UMIs to fix sequencing errors as well as frequency errors caused by PCR heterogeneity. TCRs were translated and CDR3s were extracted from the conserved cysteine to the FGXG phenylalanine by CDR3Translator, with non-productive sequences being flagged. Repertoires were subsampled to equal numbers of UMI-defined TCRs before Gini, Shannon entropy and inverse Simpson indices were calculated. Clonotype abundance distributions were fitted to a power law by maximum likelihood within the linear range. When run on a single naive CD8 sample, MIGEC and the pipeline yielded similar UMI counts, similar unique TCR numbers and similar clonal distributions. One analysis removed from the naive repertoire any naive TCRs that were also present in any memory subset from the same donor. Repertoires were searched for some 7,000 CMV-associated CDR3 sequences compiled from VDJdb and a published dataset. TCRdb ran its own pipeline on the public reads, namely fastp trimming at Q25 and MiXCR clone calling, and kept in-frame beta chains. Entries that share a CDR3 protein sequence are merged under the most common genes and DNA. TCRdb's processing, not the study's, gives the V and J calls here. For this sample there are more than 120,000 distinct CDR3 sequences; under 25% appear just once. 0.6% to 0.7% of the sample goes to the ten largest clones.

The V and J genes are TRBV2 and TRBJ2-1; 9 central nucleotides agree with TRBD1. The specimen was naive CD8+ T cells from blood. The sample's cell subset or site label, in plain terms: naive T cells, CD45RA high CD27+. This sequence originates from a human donor in good health. At the DNA level, the sequence is TGTGCCAGCAGGGAAATTACCGGGACAGGGAAGGAGCAGTTCTTC. Translated, it gives CASREITGTGKEQFF. The full variable domain, with segments outside the CDR3 supplied by the reference TRBV2 and TRBJ2-1 proteins, appears as EPEVTQTPSHQVTQMGQEVILRCVPISNHLYFYWYRQILGQKVEFLVSFYNNEISEKSEIFDDQFSVERPDGSNFTLKIRSTKLEDSAMYFCASREITGTGKEQFFGPGTRLTVL.